This section outlines one T cell receptor beta chain sequence together with its context. Antigen: not known. These data belong to a study of identical twins. V was trimmed by 1 base and J by 5 bases, leaving 14 bases between them. The CDR3 runs to 15 residues. Overall study results and limits: An excess of low generation probability was shown by twin-shared out-of-frame alpha sequences.

TCRdb itself ran the 5' RACE reads through MiXCR, one entry per CDR3 protein. The repertoire has hundreds of thousands of distinct CDR3 sequences, roughly an eighth of them found once; the top ten carry about 1.5%. In addition, the sample was reused for a study of yellow fever vaccine responses in identical twins. This second report adds: Twins reportedly appeared to share part of their vaccine T cell response while keeping part individual.

Sequenced: PBMCs. The TCR sequence derives from a woman aged 18-29 years in good health. The genes are TRBV12-3 or TRBV12-4 and TRBJ2-5; tentatively, D is TRBD1 or TRBD2 (5 bases each). CDR3 amino acids: CASSLGNPEGETQYF. CDR3 coding DNA: TGTGCCAGCAGTTTAGGAAACCCTGAGGGGGAGACCCAGTACTTC.